Below, one T cell receptor beta chain is given with its context. This specimen comes from a study of blood T cell repertoires in COVID-19. Across the study: Samples taken during acute and convalescent COVID-19 were collected in the United States, Italy and Spain. Sources were T cells, B-cell-depleted T cells, or PBMCs; the material itself was cDNA or gDNA.

With 5 bases removed from V and 3 bases from J, the gap between germline ends came to 17 bases. Per germline, CDR1 SEHNR and CDR2 FQNEAQ (reference sequence). The CDR3 is made up of 15 amino acids. Authors' analysis steps: How many nucleated cells were present was estimated from reference gene primer amplification. Clones were read by immunoSEQ multiplex PCR, and TCRdb kept only the in-frame ones, dropping some. That table is the source of V, J and clone size, and D and trimming were worked out from the DNA. The repertoire includes about 70,000 clones, around 80% of them detected once, and 28% sits in the top ten.

The sequence came from a woman of 80 years or more with active or convalescent COVID-19. Sequencing was done on a sample of peripheral blood. The chain combines TRBV7-9 with TRBJ2-7; perhaps TRBD1 as D (5 bases). The CDR3 spells CASSAGPPRDYEQYF. The CDR3 DNA is TGTGCCAGCAGCGCCGGTCCACCCAGGGACTACGAGCAGTACTTC.